The entry below describes one T cell receptor (beta chain). Its target is not known. The data were obtained in a study of OX40 agonist ivuxolimab in advanced cancers. About the study: Administration of intravenous ivuxolimab to patients occurred every 2 weeks at 0.01 to 10 mg/kg.

Profiled with immunoSEQ multiplex PCR; TCRdb holds only in-frame clones, not every one. Of roughly 41,000 clones in the sample, around 86% were seen once. The V and J ends lost 4 bases and 0 bases respectively, with 9 bases between them. The V gene's germline CDR1 is LGHNA and CDR2 YNFKEQ. This CDR3 contains 15 residues. Study-level results: CD8+ T cells showed, on average, more clonal expansion than CD4+ cells. Among patients with partial responses at 0.1-3.0 mg/kg, clonal expansion was among the lowest. Clonal expansion from baseline to week 6 occurred in both CD4+ and CD8+ T cells.

The specimen comprised CD4+ or CD8+ T cells sorted from blood, sampled in a trial of the OX40 agonist ivuxolimab. The V call is TRBV4-2, the J call TRBJ1-4; the D is unclear. The receptor was isolated from an adult with an advanced solid tumor such as melanoma, head and neck, liver or kidney cancer. The CDR3 is CASSPLSATNEKLFF. The CDR3 DNA is TGTGCCAGCAGCCCCTTATCCGCAACTAATGAAAAACTGTTTTTT.